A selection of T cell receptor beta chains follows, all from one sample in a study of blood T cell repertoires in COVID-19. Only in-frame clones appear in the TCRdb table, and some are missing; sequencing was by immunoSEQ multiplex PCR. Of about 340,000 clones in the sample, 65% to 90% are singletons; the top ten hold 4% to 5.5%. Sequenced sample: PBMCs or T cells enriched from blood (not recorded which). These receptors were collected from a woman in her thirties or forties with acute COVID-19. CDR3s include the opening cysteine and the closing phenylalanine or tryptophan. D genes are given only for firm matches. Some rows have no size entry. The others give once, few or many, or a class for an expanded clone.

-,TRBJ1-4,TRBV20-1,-,CSASPRGGSEKLFF,TGCAGTGCTAGTCCCCGGGGGGGGTCTGAAAAACTGTTTTTT
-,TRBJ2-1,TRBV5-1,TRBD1,CASSVGTGAQEQFF,TGCGCCAGCAGCGTCGGGACAGGGGCTCAGGAGCAGTTCTTC
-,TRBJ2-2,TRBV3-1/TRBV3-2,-,CASSQESRVVANTGELFF,TGTGCCAGCAGCCAAGAATCTCGCGTGGTAGCGAACACCGGGGAGCTGTTTTTT
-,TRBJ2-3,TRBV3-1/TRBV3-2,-,CASSRDRSTQYF,TGTGCCAGCAGCCGAGATAGGAGTACGCAGTATTTT
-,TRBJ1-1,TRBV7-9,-,CASSGGTSLNTEAFF,TGTGCCAGCAGCGGAGGTACGAGTTTGAACACTGAAGCTTTCTTT
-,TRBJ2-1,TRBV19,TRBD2,CASNPLGGSFDEQFF,TGTGCCAGTAACCCTCTGGGCGGGAGCTTCGATGAGCAGTTCTTC
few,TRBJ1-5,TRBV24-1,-,CATRDRDNQPQHF,TGTGCCACCCGCGACCGGGACAATCAGCCCCAGCATTTT
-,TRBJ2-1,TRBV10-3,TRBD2,CAISPLRASGTFNEQFF,TGTGCCATCAGTCCCCTGAGGGCTAGCGGGACGTTCAATGAGCAGTTCTTC
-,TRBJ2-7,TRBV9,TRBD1,CASSVTEGGHEQYF,TGTGCCAGCAGCGTGACTGAAGGGGGCCACGAGCAGTACTTC
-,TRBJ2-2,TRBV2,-,CASTQDRSSGELFF,TGTGCCAGCACTCAGGACAGATCAAGCGGGGAGCTGTTTTTT
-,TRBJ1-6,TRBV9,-,CASSSHGVNSPLHF,TGTGCCAGCAGCTCCCACGGGGTTAATTCACCCCTCCACTTT
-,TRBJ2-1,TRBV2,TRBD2,CASSGWLAGLYNEQFF,TGTGCCAGCAGTGGATGGCTAGCGGGACTGTACAATGAGCAGTTCTTC
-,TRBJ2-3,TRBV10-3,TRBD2,CAISTTGLAGGDTQYF,TGTGCCATCAGTACCACGGGACTAGCGGGAGGGGATACGCAGTATTTT
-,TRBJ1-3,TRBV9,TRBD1,CASSSRQGRTGNTIYF,TGTGCCAGCAGCTCGAGACAGGGACGTACTGGAAACACCATATATTTT
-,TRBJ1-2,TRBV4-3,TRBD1,CASSQDTGVVLESGYTF,TGCGCCAGCAGCCAAGACACAGGGGTTGTGTTAGAAAGTGGCTACACCTTC
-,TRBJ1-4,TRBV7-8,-,CASSLETPQKLFF,TGTGCCAGCAGCTTAGAGACACCCCAAAAACTGTTTTTT
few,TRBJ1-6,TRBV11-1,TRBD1,CASSSTGQLGNSPLHF,TGTGCCAGCAGCTCTACGGGACAGTTGGGGAATTCACCCCTCCACTTT
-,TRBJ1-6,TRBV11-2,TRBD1,CASTPGTGGNSPLHF,TGTGCCAGCACCCCCGGGACAGGGGGCAATTCACCCCTCCACTTT
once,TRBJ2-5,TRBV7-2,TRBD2,CASSPLAGGTRTQYF,TGTGCCAGCAGCCCTTTAGCGGGGGGTACGCGGACCCAGTACTTC
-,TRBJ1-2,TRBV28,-,CASSPSGANYGYTF,TGTGCCAGCAGCCCCTCAGGGGCTAACTATGGCTACACCTTC
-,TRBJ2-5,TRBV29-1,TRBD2,CSVEDPPSLAGEETQYF,TGCAGCGTTGAAGACCCCCCCTCGCTAGCGGGAGAAGAGACCCAGTACTTC
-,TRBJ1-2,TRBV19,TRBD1,CASNRKGAGNYGYTF,TGTGCCAGCAATAGAAAGGGGGCGGGGAACTATGGCTACACCTTC
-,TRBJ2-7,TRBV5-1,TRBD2,CASSLAPTSGREKGGYEQYF,TGCGCCAGCAGCTTGGCGCCTACAAGCGGGAGGGAGAAGGGTGGTTACGAGCAGTACTTC
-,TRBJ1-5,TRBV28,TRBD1,CASSLDRGQPQHF,TGTGCCAGCAGTTTAGACAGGGGGCAGCCCCAGCATTTT
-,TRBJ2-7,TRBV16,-,CASSRLAVSYEQYF,TGTGCCAGCAGCCGACTGGCCGTCTCCTACGAGCAGTACTTC
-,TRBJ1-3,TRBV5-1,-,CASSLGTVGSGNTIYF,TGCGCCAGCAGCTTGGGTACTGTCGGCTCTGGAAACACCATATATTTT
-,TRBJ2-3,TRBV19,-,CASRDGGSDTQYF,TGTGCCAGTAGGGACGGGGGTTCAGATACGCAGTATTTT
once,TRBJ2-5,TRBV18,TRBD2,CASSPVAGQKQETQYF,TGTGCCAGCTCCCCGGTAGCGGGACAAAAGCAAGAGACCCAGTACTTC
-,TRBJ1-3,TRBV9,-,CASSNGGFNTIYF,TGTGCCAGCAGCAACGGGGGGTTCAACACCATATATTTT
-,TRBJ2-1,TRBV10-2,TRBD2,CASTPSNGAGGFIQGNEQFF,TGCGCCAGCACCCCATCAAACGGAGCGGGGGGGTTTATTCAGGGCAATGAGCAGTTCTTC
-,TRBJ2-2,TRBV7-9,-,CASSLDVAGNTGELFF,TGTGCCAGCAGCTTAGATGTCGCAGGAAACACCGGGGAGCTGTTTTTT
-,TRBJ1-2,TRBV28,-,CASSPTYSAMGYTF,TGTGCCAGCAGTCCCACATATTCAGCGATGGGCTACACCTTC
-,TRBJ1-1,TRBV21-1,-,CASSTRQVMNTEAFF,TGTGCCAGCAGCACCCGACAGGTTATGAACACTGAAGCTTTCTTT
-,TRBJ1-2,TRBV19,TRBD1,CASSVGQGAYYGYTF,TGTGCCAGTAGTGTCGGACAGGGGGCCTACTATGGCTACACCTTC
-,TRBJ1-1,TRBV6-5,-,CASSHRGARNTEAFF,TGTGCCAGCAGTCACCGGGGGGCTCGGAACACTGAAGCTTTCTTT
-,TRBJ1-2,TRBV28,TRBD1,CASSLGQGYGYTF,TGTGCCAGCAGTTTGGGACAGGGGTATGGCTACACCTTC
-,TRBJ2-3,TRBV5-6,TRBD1,CASSSEGQGTDTQYF,TGTGCCAGCAGCTCCGAGGGACAGGGAACAGATACGCAGTATTTT
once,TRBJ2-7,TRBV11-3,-,CASSSDPRGEQYF,TGTGCCAGCAGTTCTGACCCTAGAGGCGAGCAGTACTTC
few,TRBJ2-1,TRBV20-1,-,CSASTGEPYNEQFF,TGCAGTGCTAGTACGGGAGAACCATACAATGAGCAGTTCTTC
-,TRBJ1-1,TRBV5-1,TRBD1,CASNPQGANTEAFF,TGCGCCAGCAACCCACAGGGGGCGAACACTGAAGCTTTCTTT
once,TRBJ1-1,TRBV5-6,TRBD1,CASSFLGQGAEAFF,TGTGCCAGCAGCTTCTTGGGACAGGGGGCTGAAGCTTTCTTT
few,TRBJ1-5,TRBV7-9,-,CASSPDRPIGNQPQHF,TGTGCCAGCAGCCCCGACAGGCCAATCGGCAATCAGCCCCAGCATTTT
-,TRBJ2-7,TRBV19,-,CASSVRGSSGEQYF,TGTGCCAGTAGTGTCAGGGGAAGCTCGGGGGAGCAGTACTTC
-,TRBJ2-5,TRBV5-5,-,CASSLAVYKETQYF,TGTGCCAGCAGCTTGGCTGTGTACAAAGAGACCCAGTACTTC
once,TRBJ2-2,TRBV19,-,CASSIFPGSLGGELFF,TGTGCCAGTAGTATATTTCCGGGGTCGTTAGGGGGGGAGCTGTTTTTT